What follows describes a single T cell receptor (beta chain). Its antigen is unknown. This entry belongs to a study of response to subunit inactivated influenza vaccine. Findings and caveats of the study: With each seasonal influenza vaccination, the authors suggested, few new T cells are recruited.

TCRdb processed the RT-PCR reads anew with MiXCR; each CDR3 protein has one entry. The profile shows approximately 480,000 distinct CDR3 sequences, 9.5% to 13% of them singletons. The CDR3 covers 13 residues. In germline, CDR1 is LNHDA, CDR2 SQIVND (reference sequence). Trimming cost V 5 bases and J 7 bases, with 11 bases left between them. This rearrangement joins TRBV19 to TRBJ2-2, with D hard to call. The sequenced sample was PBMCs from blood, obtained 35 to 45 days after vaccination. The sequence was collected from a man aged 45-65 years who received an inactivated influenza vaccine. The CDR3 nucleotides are TGTGCCAGTAGTCCCACGCAGGTCGGGGAGCTGTTTTTT. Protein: CASSPTQVGELFF.